This TCR beta chain was sequenced in a study of blood T cell repertoires in COVID-19. Study-level background: Sites across the United States, Italy and Spain contributed samples from acute and convalescent COVID-19. In each case, the material was cDNA or gDNA derived from T cells, B-cell-depleted T cells, or PBMCs.

CDR3 length: 21 amino acids. Losses at the gene ends were 0 bases for V and 0 bases for J; bases not matched to a gene: 15. Germline V gene sequence: CDR1 MNHEY, CDR2 SVGEGT. Authors' analysis steps: From reference gene primer amplification, estimates of nucleated cell counts were derived. Clones were sequenced by immunoSEQ multiplex PCR, and TCRdb holds only the in-frame ones, with some missing. Clone size and V and J calls were adopted from that table, with D and trimming inferred from the DNA. The sample holds roughly 230,000 clones, 90% seen once. Seattle patients were enrolled during active infection and followed longitudinally.

The clonotype comes from a woman aged 55-70 years with COVID-19, enrolled during active disease. Sequencing was performed on peripheral blood. The chain links TRBV6-2 or TRBV6-3 to TRBJ2-4; TRBD1 agrees at 9 bases. CDR3 DNA sequence: TGTGCCAGCAGTTACTCGACCCGTCCTGGGACAGGGTTGTCAGCCAAAAACATTCAGTACTTC. This sequence encodes CASSYSTRPGTGLSAKNIQYF.